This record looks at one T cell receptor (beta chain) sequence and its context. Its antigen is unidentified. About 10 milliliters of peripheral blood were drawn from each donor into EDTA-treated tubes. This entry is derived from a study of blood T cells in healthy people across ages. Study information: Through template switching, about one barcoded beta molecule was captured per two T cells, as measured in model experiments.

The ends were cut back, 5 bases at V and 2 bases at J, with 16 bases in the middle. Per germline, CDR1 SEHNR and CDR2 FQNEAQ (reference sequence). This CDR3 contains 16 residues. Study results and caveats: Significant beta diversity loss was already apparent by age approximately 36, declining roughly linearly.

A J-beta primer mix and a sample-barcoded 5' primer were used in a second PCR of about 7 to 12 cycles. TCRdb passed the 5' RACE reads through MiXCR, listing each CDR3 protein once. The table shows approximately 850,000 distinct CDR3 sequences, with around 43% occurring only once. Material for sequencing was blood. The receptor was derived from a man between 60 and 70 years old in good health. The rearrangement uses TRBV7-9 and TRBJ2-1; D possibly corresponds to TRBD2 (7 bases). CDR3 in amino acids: CASSRFAGAPYNEQFF. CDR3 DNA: TGTGCCAGCAGCCGATTCGCGGGGGCCCCCTACAATGAGCAGTTCTTC.